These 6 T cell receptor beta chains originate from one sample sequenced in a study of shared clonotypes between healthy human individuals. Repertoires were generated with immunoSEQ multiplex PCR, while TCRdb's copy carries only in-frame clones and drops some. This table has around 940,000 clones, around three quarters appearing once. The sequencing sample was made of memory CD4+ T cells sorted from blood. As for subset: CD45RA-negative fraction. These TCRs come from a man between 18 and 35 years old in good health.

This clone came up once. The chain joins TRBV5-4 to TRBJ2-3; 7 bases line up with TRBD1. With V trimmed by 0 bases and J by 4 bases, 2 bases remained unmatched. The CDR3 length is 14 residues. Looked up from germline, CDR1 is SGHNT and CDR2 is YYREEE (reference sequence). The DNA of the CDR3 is TGTGCCAGCAGCTTGGAGGGGGCGGCAGATACGCAGTATTTT. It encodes CASSLEGAADTQYF. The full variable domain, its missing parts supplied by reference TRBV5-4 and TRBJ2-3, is ETGVTQSPTHLIKTRGQQVTLRCSSQSGHNTVSWYQQALGQGPQFIFQYYREEENGRGNFPPRFSGLQFPNYSSELNVNALELDDSALYLCASSLEGAADTQYFGPGTRLTVL.

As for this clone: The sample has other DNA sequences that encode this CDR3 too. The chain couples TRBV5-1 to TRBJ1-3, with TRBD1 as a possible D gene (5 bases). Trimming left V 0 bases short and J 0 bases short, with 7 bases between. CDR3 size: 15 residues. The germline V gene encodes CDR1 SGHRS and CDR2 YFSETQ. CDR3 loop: CASSLAGSSGNTIYF. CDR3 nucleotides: TGCGCCAGCAGCTTGGCAGGGAGCTCTGGAAACACCATATATTTT.

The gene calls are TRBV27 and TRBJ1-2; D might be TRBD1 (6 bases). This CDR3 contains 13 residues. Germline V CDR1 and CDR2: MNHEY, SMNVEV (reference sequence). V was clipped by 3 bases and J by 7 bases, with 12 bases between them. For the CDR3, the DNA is TGTGCCAGCAGTTTTAGGGGGATGAGTGGCTACACCTTC. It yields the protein CASSFRGMSGYTF.

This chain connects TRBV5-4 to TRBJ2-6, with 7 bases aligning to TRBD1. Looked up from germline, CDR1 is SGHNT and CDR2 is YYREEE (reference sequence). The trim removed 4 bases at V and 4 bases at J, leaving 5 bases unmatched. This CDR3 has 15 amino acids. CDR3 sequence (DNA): TGTGCCAGCAGCGTAACAGGGGCAGGGGCCAACGTCCTGACTTTC. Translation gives CASSVTGAGANVLTF.

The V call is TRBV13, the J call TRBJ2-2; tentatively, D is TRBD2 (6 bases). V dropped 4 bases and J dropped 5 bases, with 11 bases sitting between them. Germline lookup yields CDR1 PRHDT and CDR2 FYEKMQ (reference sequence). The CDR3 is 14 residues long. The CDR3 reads CASSSSGTTGELFF. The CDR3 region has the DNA TGTGCCAGCAGCTCATCCGGGACTACCGGGGAGCTGTTTTTT. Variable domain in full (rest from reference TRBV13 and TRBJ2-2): AAGVIQSPRHLIKEKRETATLKCYPIPRHDTVYWYQQGPGQDPQFLISFYEKMQSDKGSIPDRFSAQQFSDYHSELNMSSLELGDSALYFCASSSSGTTGELFFGEGSRLTVL.

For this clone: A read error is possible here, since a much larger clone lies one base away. The CDR3 nucleotides are TGTGCCAGCAGTGTTCCAGGGGGGACCGGGGAGCTGTTTTTT. Its protein product is CASSVPGGTGELFF. V usage is TRBV25-1 and J usage is TRBJ2-2, with a tentative D call TRBD1 (7 bases). Germline V gives CDR1 MGHDK, CDR2 SYGVNS. The V end lost 4 bases, the J end lost 5 bases, and 11 bases lay between the germline ends. The CDR3 covers 14 residues. Full variable domain (remainder filled in from reference TRBV25-1 and TRBJ2-2): EADIYQTPRYLVIGTGKKITLECSQTMGHDKMYWYQQDPGMELHLIHYSYGVNSTEKGDLSSESTVSRIRTEHFPLTLESARPSHTSQYLCASSVPGGTGELFFGEGSRLTVL.